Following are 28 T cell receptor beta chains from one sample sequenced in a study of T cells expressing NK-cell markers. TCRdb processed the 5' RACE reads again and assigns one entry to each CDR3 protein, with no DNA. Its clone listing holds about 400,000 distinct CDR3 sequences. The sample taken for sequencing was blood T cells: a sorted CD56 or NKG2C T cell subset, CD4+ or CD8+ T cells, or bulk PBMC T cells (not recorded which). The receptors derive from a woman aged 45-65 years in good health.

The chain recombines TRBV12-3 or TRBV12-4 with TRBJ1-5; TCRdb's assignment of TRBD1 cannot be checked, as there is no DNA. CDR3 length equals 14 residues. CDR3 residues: CASTLDRGNQPQHF.

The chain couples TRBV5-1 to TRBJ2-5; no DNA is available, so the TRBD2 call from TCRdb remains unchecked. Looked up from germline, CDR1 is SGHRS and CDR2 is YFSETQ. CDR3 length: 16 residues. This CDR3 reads CASSLRAAGPQETQYF.

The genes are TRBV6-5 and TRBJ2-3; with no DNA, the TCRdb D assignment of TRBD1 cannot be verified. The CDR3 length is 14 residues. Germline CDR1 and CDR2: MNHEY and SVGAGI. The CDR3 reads CASSSVPGSHTQYF.

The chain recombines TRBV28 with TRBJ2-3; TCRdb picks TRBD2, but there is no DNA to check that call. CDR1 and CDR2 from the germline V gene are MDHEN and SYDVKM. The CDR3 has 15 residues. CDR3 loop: CASSLGSDNTDTQYF.

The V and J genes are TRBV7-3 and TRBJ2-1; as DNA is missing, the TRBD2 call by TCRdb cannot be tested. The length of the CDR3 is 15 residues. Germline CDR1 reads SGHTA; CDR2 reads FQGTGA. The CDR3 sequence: CASSARGLAGDEQFF.

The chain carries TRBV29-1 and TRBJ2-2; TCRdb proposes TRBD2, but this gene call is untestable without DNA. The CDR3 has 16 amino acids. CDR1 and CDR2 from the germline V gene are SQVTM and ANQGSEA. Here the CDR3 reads CSVEDPGTSLTGELFF.

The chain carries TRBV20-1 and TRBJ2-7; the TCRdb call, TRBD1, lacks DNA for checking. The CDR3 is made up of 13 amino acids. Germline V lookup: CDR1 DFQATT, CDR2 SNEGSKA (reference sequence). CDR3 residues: CSARYQGAREQYF.

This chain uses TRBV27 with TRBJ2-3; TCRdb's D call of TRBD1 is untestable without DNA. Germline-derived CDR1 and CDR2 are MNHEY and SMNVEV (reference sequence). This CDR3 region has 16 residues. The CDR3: CASSPGQNPSTDTQYF.

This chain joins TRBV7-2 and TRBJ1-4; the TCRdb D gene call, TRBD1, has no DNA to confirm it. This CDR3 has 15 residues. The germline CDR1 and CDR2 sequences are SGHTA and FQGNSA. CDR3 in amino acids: CASSQRQGATEKLFF.

CDR3 sequence: CSVDTSESAYEQYF. V is TRBV29-1 and J is TRBJ2-7; TCRdb selects TRBD2, and the lack of DNA leaves this call unchecked. This CDR3 comprises 14 residues. Per germline, CDR1 SQVTM and CDR2 ANQGSEA.

CDR3: CASSLGPQAETQYF. The chain carries TRBV5-1 and TRBJ2-5. Per germline, CDR1 SGHRS and CDR2 YFSETQ. The CDR3 contains 14 residues.

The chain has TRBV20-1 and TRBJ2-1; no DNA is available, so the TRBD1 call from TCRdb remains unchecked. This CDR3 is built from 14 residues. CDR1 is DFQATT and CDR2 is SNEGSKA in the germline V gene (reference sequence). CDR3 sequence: CSASVEGDYNEQFF.

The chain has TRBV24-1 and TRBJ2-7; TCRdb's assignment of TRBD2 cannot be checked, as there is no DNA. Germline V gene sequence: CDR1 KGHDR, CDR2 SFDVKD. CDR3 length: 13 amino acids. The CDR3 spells CATSDWTSGEQYF.

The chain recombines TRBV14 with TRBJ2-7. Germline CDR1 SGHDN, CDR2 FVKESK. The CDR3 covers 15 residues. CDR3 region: CASSQEQGWGYEQYF. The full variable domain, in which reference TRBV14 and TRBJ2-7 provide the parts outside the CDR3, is EAGVTQFPSHSVIEKGQTVTLRCDPISGHDNLYWYRRVMGKEIKFLLHFVKESKQDESGMPNNRFLAERTGGTYSTLKVQPAELEDSGVYFCASSQEQGWGYEQYFGPGTRLTVT.

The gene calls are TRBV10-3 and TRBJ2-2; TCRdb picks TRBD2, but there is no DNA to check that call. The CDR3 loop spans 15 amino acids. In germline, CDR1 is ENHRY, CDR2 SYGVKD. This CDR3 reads CAISYSGTGTGELFF.

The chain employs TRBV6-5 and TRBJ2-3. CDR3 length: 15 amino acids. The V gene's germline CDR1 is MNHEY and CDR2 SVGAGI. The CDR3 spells CASSQDRPHLYTQYF.

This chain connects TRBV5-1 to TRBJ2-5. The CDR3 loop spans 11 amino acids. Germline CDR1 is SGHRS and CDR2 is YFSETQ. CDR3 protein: CASSPDGTQYF.

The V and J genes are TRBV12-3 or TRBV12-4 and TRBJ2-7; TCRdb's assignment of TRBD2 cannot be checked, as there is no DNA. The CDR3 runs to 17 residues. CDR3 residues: CASSLSQGLAGLEAQYF.

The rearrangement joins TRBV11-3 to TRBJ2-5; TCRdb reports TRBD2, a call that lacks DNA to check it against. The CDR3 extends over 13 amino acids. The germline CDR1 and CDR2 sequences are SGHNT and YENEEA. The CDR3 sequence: CASSRDFQETQYF.

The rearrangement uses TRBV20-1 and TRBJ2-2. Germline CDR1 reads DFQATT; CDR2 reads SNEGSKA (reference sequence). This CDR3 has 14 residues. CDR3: CSASEGANTGELFF.

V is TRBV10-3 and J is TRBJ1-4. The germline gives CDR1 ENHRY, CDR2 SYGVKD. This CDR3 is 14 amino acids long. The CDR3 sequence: CAITPGLRGEKLFF.

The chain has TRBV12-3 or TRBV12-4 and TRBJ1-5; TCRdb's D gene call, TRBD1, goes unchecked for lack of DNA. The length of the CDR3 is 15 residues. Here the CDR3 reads CASSHRQASNQPQHF.

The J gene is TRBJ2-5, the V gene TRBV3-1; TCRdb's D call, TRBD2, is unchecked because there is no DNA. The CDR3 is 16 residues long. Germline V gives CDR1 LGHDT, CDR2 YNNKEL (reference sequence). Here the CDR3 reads CASSQDGVGSGETQYF.

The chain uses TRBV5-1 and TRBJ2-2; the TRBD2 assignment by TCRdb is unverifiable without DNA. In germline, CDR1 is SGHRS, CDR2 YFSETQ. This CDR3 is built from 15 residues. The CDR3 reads CASSYGLAGAGELFF.

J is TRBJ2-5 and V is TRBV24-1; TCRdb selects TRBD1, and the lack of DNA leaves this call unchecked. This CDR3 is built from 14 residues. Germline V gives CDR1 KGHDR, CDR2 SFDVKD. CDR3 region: CATSDTGTSETQYF.

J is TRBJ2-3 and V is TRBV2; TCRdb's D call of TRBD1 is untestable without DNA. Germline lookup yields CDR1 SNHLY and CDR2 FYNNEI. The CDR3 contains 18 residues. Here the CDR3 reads CASSDEQGARIGTDTQYF.

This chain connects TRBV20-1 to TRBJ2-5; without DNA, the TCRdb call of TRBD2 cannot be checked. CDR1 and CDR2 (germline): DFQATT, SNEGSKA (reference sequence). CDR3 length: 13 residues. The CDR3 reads CSAPEGPLETQYF.

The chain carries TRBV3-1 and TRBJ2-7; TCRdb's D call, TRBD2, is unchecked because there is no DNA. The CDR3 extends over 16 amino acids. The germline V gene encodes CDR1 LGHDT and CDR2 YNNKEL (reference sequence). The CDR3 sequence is CASSFRAIRGTGEQYF.